This paragraph reports one T cell receptor beta chain. The antigen is unknown. These data originate in a study of shared clonotypes between healthy human individuals. Across the whole study: Per donor, CD8 memory used one plate, CD8 naive used two, CD4 memory used three and CD4 naive used three.

The CDR3 totals 13 residues. V shed 4 bases and J 4 bases; nucleotides not matched to a gene: 3. CDR1 is SGHNT and CDR2 is YYREEE in the germline V gene (reference sequence). Study-wide points: Owing to a small donor count, the genetic and exposure-history diversity represented was limited.

This was a deep-level run. The data were produced by immunoSEQ multiplex PCR, yet TCRdb's version contains in-frame clones alone and is incomplete. In the table there are about 590,000 clones, nearly 97% of which are singletons. Naive CD8 cells lacked CD45RO, underwent positive selection for CCR7 and left out terminally differentiated effector memory CD45RA+ cells. Healthy HIV-negative adults with no recent acute infections or vaccinations were recruited as donors. The rearrangement uses TRBV5-4 and TRBJ2-7; 9 bases line up with TRBD2. This clonotype was sampled from a woman in her thirties in good health. Sequenced sample: naive CD8+ T cells sorted from blood. The CDR3 protein is CASSRAGGYEQYF. CDR3 nucleotide sequence: TGTGCCAGCAGCCGCGCGGGGGGGTACGAGCAGTACTTC.